What follows are 5 T cell receptor beta chains derived from one specimen sequenced in a study of CD8+CD57+ T cells in acquired aplastic anemia. For CDR3 and TCR beta VDJ profiling, genomic DNA was the template used. TCRdb analysed the reads with MiXCR anew, one entry per CDR3 protein. The data contain a few hundred thousand distinct CDR3 sequences, over 55% of them singletons. The source material was sorted CD4+, CD8+, or CD8+CD57+ T cells (not recorded which) from PBMCs. Every receptor here comes from a human donor in good health.

This clonotype turned up a few times. V is TRBV5-1 and J is TRBJ2-2; D uncertain. CDR3 size: 14 residues. The germline V gene has CDR1 SGHRS and CDR2 YFSETQ. Trimming removed 2 bases from V and 3 bases from J, with 8 bases in between. The CDR3 sequence: CASSFPRDTGELFF. In nucleotides, the CDR3 is TGCGCCAGCAGCTTCCCAAGGGACACCGGGGAGCTGTTTTTT.

V and J are TRBV29-1 and TRBJ1-2; D is unclear. The germline V gene encodes CDR1 SQVTM and CDR2 ANQGSEA. This CDR3 has 14 residues. V was shortened by 0 bases and J by 5 bases, with 13 bases between the two germline ends. CDR3 bases: TGCAGCGTTGAAGATGGCACAGCAACATATGGCTACACCTTC. It specifies CSVEDGTATYGYTF.

The CDR3 DNA reads as TGTGCCAGCGGAGAAACGGACTCACCCCTCCACTTT. This encodes CASGETDSPLHF. The V and J genes are TRBV14 and TRBJ1-6; D is unresolved. Germline CDR1 reads SGHDN; CDR2 reads FVKESK. V was clipped by 8 bases and J by 10 bases, with 12 bases between them. The CDR3 runs 12 residues.

The V call is TRBV19, the J call TRBJ2-1; 10 bases align to TRBD2. There are 15 residues in the CDR3. Germline-derived CDR1 and CDR2 are LNHDA and SQIVND (reference sequence). V was clipped by 2 bases and J by 7 bases; unmatched bases: 5. In nucleotides, the CDR3 is TGTGCCAGTAGTATAAACAGCGGGGGGGAAAATGAGCAGTTCTTC. It is translated as CASSINSGGENEQFF.

This clonotype has just a few counts. The J gene is TRBJ1-1, the V gene TRBV10-3, with D unclear. This CDR3 region has 13 residues. The germline CDR1 and CDR2 sequences are ENHRY and SYGVKD. Trimming removed 7 bases at V and 0 bases at J, with 9 bases between. The CDR3 bases are TGTGCCATCAATAGGGTTTTGAACACTGAAGCTTTCTTT. Its translation: CAINRVLNTEAFF.